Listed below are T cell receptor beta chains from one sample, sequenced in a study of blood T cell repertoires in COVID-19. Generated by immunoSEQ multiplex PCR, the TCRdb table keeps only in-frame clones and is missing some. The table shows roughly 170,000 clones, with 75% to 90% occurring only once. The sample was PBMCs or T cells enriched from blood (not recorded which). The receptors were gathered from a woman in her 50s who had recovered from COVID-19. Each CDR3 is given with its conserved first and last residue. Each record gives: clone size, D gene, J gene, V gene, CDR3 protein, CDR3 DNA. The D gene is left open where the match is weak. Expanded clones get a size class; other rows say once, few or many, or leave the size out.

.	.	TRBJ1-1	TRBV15	CATSRDLGPGGRTEAFF	TGTGCCACCAGCAGAGATCTGGGTCCGGGGGGTCGGACTGAAGCTTTCTTT
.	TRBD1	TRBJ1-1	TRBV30	CAWEQGAGEAFF	TGTGCCTGGGAACAGGGGGCAGGGGAAGCTTTCTTT
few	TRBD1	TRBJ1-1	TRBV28	CANRGQGNTEAFF	TGTGCCAACAGGGGGCAGGGGAACACTGAAGCTTTCTTT
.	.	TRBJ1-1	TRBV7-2	CASSLPLRGPMNTEAFF	TGTGCCAGCAGCTTACCCCTAAGAGGGCCGATGAACACTGAAGCTTTCTTT
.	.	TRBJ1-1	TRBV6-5	CASSYGGTVNTEAFF	TGTGCCAGCAGTTACGGGGGGACGGTGAACACTGAAGCTTTCTTT
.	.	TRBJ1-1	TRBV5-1	CASSLIVGRGGTEAFF	TGCGCCAGCAGCTTGATCGTGGGGCGGGGAGGAACTGAAGCTTTCTTT
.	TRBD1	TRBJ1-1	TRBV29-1	CSVAAQGATEAFF	TGCAGCGTTGCCGCACAGGGGGCGACTGAAGCTTTCTTT
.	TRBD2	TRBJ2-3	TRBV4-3	CASSQEPPPTSGSPDTQYF	TGCGCCAGCAGCCAAGAACCGCCCCCAACTAGCGGGAGTCCAGATACGCAGTATTTT
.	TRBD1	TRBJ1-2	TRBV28	CASSPGGGYGYTF	TGTGCCAGCAGCCCAGGGGGCGGCTATGGCTACACCTTC
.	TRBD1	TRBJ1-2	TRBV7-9	CASSRGQGYGYTF	TGTGCCAGCAGCCGGGGACAGGGGTATGGCTACACCTTC
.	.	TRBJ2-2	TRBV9	CASSAGQRTGELFF	TGTGCCAGCAGCGCCGGACAGCGCACCGGGGAGCTGTTTTTT
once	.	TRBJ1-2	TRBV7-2	CASSPPTGLYGYTF	TGTGCCAGCAGCCCACCGACAGGTCTCTATGGCTACACCTTC
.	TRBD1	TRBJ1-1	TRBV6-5	CAVAGRTGAEAFF	TGTGCCGTAGCTGGAAGGACAGGGGCTGAAGCTTTCTTT
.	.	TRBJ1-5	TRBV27	CASSLFGGLGSNQPQHF	TGTGCCAGCAGTTTATTTGGTGGACTTGGAAGCAATCAGCCCCAGCATTTT
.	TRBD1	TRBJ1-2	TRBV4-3	CAAGDSPVDGYTF	TGCGCCGCCGGGGACAGTCCCGTGGATGGCTACACCTTC
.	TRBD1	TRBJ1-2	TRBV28	CASSLDRDGYTF	TGTGCCAGCAGCCTGGACAGGGATGGCTACACCTTC
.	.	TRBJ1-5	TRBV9	CASSLGGPGSNQPQHF	TGTGCCAGCAGCCTTGGAGGGCCCGGCAGCAATCAGCCCCAGCATTTT
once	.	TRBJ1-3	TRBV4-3	CASSQKSVSGNTIYF	TGCGCCAGCAGCCAAAAATCGGTGTCCGGAAACACCATATATTTT
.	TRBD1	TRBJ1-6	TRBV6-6	CASSLKPTGQGALRNSPLHF	TGTGCCAGCAGCCTTAAACCGACGGGACAGGGGGCGCTGAGGAATTCACCCCTCCACTTT
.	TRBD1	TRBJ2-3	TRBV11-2	CASSFQGAMVSDTQYF	TGTGCCAGCAGCTTTCAGGGGGCGATGGTTTCAGATACGCAGTATTTT
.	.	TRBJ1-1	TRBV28	CASWGVYAFF	TGTGCCAGCTGGGGGGTCTATGCTTTCTTT
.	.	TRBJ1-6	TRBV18	CASRNGGSFLSPLHF	TGTGCCAGCCGTAATGGAGGGTCCTTTCTTTCACCCCTCCACTTT
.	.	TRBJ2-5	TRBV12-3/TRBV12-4	CASSPIRETQYF	TGTGCCAGCAGTCCCATCAGAGAGACCCAGTACTTC
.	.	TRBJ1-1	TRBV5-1	CASSERSSEAFF	TGCGCCAGCAGTGAACGGTCCTCTGAAGCTTTCTTT
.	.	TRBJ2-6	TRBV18	CASSPATGSTGANVLTF	TGTGCCAGCTCACCAGCCACAGGGTCGACTGGGGCCAACGTCCTGACTTTC
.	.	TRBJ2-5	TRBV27	CASSLGGFQYF	TGTGCCAGCAGTTTAGGGGGGTTCCAGTACTTC
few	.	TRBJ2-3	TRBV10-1	CASNPGGTDTQYF	TGCGCCAGCAATCCGGGTGGCACAGATACGCAGTATTTT
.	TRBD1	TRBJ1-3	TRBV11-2	CASSPTGGPGNTIYF	TGTGCCAGCAGCCCTACAGGGGGGCCTGGAAACACCATATATTTT
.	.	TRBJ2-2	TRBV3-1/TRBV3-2	CASSQEAGAVGELFF	TGTGCCAGCAGCCAAGAAGCGGGCGCGGTAGGGGAGCTGTTTTTT
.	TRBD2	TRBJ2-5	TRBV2	CASSELAGGETQYF	TGTGCCAGCAGTGAACTAGCGGGGGGAGAGACCCAGTACTTC
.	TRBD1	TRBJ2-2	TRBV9	CASSAGGKNTGELFF	TGTGCCAGCAGCGCAGGGGGAAAAAACACCGGGGAGCTGTTTTTT
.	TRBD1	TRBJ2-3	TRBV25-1	CASIKGQTQYF	TGTGCCAGCATTAAGGGACAGACGCAGTATTTT
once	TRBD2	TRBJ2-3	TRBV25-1	CATREGVTDTQYF	TGTGCCACCCGGGAGGGGGTGACAGATACGCAGTATTTT
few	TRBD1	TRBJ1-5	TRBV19	CASSIGTASNQPQHF	TGTGCCAGTAGTATTGGGACAGCAAGCAATCAGCCCCAGCATTTT
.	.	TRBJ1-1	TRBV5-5	CASSLIVVATEAFF	TGTGCCAGCAGCTTGATTGTTGTGGCTACTGAAGCTTTCTTT
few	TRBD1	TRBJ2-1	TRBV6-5	CASSYQGQGAYNEQFF	TGTGCCAGCAGTTACCAGGGACAGGGGGCCTACAATGAGCAGTTCTTC
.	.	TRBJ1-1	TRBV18	CASSPFDTSTEAFF	TGTGCCAGCTCACCATTCGACACAAGCACTGAAGCTTTCTTT
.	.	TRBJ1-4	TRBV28	CASSFPPGTEKLFF	TGTGCCAGCAGTTTCCCCCCCGGGACAGAAAAACTGTTTTTT
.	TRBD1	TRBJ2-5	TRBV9	CASSTGGETQYF	TGTGCCAGCAGCACAGGGGGAGAGACCCAGTACTTC
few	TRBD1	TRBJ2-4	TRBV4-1	CASSHQFVGQGLGKNIQYF	TGCGCCAGCAGCCACCAATTTGTCGGACAGGGGTTAGGCAAAAACATTCAGTACTTC
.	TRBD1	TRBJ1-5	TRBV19	CANRIDRGNQPQHF	TGTGCCAATAGGATCGACAGGGGTAATCAGCCCCAGCATTTT
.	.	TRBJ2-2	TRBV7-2	CASSLVYMTGELFF	TGTGCCAGCAGCTTAGTCTATATGACCGGGGAGCTGTTTTTT
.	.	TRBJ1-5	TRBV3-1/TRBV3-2	CASSQDPGGRHPQHF	TGTGCCAGCAGCCAAGATCCTGGGGGCAGGCACCCCCAGCATTTT
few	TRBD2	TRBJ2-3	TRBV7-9	CASRRLAGGFTDTQYF	TGTGCCAGCAGACGACTAGCGGGAGGGTTCACAGATACGCAGTATTTT
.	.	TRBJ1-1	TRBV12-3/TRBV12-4	CASSLGYTEAFF	TGTGCCAGCAGTTTGGGCTACACTGAAGCTTTCTTT
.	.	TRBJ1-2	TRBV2	CASGTAGGGYTF	TGTGCCAGCGGGACGGCCGGAGGGGGCTACACCTTC
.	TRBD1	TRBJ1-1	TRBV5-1	CASSPDRRWVNTEAFF	TGCGCCAGCAGCCCGGACAGGAGGTGGGTGAACACTGAAGCTTTCTTT
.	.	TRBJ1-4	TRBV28	CASSPGGQQNEKLFF	TGTGCCAGCAGCCCGGGCGGACAGCAGAATGAAAAACTGTTTTTT
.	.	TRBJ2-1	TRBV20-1	CSASLVAEQFF	TGCAGTGCTAGTTTAGTCGCTGAGCAGTTCTTC
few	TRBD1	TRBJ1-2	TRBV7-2	CASSESAGQGYGYTF	TGTGCCAGCAGCGAGAGCGCTGGACAGGGTTATGGCTACACCTTC
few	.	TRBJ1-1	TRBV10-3	CAISESGGENTEAFF	TGTGCCATCAGTGAGTCCGGAGGGGAGAACACTGAAGCTTTCTTT
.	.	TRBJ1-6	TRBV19	CASSSGLPLHF	TGTGCCAGTAGTTCGGGACTTCCCCTCCACTTT
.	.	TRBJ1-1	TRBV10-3	CANSRDPMNTEAFF	TGTGCCAATTCTCGGGATCCCATGAACACTGAAGCTTTCTTT
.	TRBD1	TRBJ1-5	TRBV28	CASSFTGAYNQPQHF	TGTGCCAGCAGTTTCACAGGGGCTTACAATCAGCCCCAGCATTTT
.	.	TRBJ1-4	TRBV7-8	CASGRSTSSYEKLFF	TGTGCCAGCGGAAGGAGCACCTCCTCTTATGAAAAACTGTTTTTT
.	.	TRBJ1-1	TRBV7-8	CASSLGAHRGLEAFF	TGTGCCAGCAGCTTAGGGGCCCATAGGGGTCTTGAAGCTTTCTTT
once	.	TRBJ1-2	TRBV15	CATSRARGDGYTF	TGTGCCACCAGCAGAGCGCGGGGGGATGGCTACACCTTC